The present TCR beta chain was sequenced within a study of control samples from healthy donors and cancer patients. There are 15 residues in the CDR3. V was trimmed by 5 bases and J by 0 bases, leaving 11 bases between them. Germline CDR1 reads SGHVS; CDR2 reads FQNEAQ. The table came from immunoSEQ multiplex PCR; TCRdb's copy has only in-frame clones and leaves some out. Here the sample spans about 150,000 clones, roughly 90% being singletons. The chain uses TRBV7-8 and TRBJ2-1, with D unresolved. Material for sequencing was blood. The sequence came from a woman aged 25 to 45 in good health. The CDR3 here is CASSPERISYNEQFF. DNA of the CDR3: TGTGCCAGCAGCCCAGAACGGATCTCCTACAATGAGCAGTTCTTC. Supplemented by reference TRBV7-8 and TRBJ2-1, the full variable domain reads GAGVSQSPRYKVAKRGQDVALRCDPISGHVSLFWYQQALGQGPEFLTYFQNEAQLDKSGLPSDRFFAERPEGSVSTLKIQRTQQEDSAVYLCASSPERISYNEQFFGPGTRLTVL.